The clone carrying this TCR beta chain was seen more than once but under ten times. V was cut by 0 bases and J by 5 bases, with 14 bases left in between. The germline CDR1 and CDR2 sequences are SGHNT and YYREEE (reference sequence). The CDR3 covers 15 residues. This sample stems from a study of T-cell memory formation after mild COVID-19. TCRdb analysed the 5' RACE reads with MiXCR anew, one entry per CDR3 protein. The sample carries 380,000 or so distinct CDR3 sequences, around an eighth recorded once. What was sequenced was PBMCs or a T cell subset sorted from them (not recorded which). V is TRBV5-4 and J is TRBJ2-5, with D perhaps matching TRBD2 (5 bases). The clonotype comes from a young man who had mild COVID-19 (a few samples of this study predate the infection). Cell type and time point are not known. The CDR3 is CASSLVLGNMETQYF. The CDR3 nucleotides read TGTGCCAGCAGCTTGGTTCTCGGGAACATGGAGACCCAGTACTTC.